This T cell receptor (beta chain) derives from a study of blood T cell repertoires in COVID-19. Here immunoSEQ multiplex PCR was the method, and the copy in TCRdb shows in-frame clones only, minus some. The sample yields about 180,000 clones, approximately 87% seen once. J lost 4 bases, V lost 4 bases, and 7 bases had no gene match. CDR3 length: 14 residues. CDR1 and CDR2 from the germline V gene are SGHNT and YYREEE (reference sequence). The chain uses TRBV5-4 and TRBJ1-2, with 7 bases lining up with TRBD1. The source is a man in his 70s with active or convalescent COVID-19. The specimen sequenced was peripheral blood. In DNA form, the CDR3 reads TGTGCCAGCAGCACACGACAGGGTACCTATGGCTACACCTTC. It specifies CASSTRQGTYGYTF.